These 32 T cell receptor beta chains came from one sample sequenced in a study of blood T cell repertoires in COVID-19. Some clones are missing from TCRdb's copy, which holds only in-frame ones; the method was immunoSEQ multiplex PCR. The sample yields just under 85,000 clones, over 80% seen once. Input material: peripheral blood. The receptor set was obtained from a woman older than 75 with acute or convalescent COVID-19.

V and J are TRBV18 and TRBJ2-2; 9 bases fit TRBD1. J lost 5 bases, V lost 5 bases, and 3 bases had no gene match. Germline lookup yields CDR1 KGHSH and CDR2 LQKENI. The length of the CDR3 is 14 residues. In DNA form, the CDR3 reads TGTGCCAGCTCAAGGGACAGGGTTACCGGGGAGCTGTTTTTT. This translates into CASSRDRVTGELFF.

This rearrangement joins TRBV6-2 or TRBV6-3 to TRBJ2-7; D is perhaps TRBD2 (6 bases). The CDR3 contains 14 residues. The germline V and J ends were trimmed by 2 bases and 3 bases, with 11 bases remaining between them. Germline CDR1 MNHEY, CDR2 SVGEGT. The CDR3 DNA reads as TGTGCCAGCAGTTACGAGAGGGGAGGCTACGAGCAGTACTTC. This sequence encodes CASSYERGGYEQYF.

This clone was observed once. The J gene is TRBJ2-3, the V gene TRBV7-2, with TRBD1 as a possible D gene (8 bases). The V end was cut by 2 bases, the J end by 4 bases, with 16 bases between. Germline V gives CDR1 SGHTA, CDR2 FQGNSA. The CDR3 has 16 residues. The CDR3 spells CASSLYVTGGADTQYF. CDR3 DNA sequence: TGTGCCAGCAGCTTATATGTAACAGGGGGGGCAGATACGCAGTATTTT.

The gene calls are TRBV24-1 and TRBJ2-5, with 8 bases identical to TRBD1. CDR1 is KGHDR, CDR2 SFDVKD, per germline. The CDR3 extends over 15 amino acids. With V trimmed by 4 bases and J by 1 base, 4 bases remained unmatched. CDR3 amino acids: CATSERTGTQETQYF. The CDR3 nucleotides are TGTGCCACCAGTGAACGGACAGGGACCCAAGAGACCCAGTACTTC.

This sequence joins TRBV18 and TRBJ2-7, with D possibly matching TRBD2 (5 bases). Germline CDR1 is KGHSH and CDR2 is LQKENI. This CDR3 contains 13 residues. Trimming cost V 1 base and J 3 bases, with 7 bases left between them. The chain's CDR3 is CASSPQGSYEQYF. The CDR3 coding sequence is TGTGCCAGCTCACCACAAGGGAGCTACGAGCAGTACTTC.

CDR3 sequence (DNA): TGTGCCAGCAGCAACCCCGGGACTAGCGATAACACCGGGGAGCTGTTTTTT. Translated: CASSNPGTSDNTGELFF. The chain recombines TRBV7-9 with TRBJ2-2, with 10 bases lining up with TRBD2. Trimming cost V 5 bases and J 2 bases; bases outside gene matches: 8. The germline V gene has CDR1 SEHNR and CDR2 FQNEAQ (reference sequence). This CDR3 is 17 amino acids long. Based on the CDR3 plus reference TRBV7-9 and TRBJ2-2, the full variable domain is DTGVSQNPRHKITKRGQNVTFRCDPISEHNRLYWYRQTLGQGPEFLTYFQNEAQLEKSRLLSDRFSAERPKGSFSTLEIQRTEQGDSAMYLCASSNPGTSDNTGELFFGEGSRLTVL.

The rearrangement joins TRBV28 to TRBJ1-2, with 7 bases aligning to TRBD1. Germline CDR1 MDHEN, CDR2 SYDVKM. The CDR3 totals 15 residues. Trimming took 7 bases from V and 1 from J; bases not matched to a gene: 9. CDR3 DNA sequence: TGTGCCAGCAATGCCGGGACAGCGATTAACTATGGCTACACCTTC. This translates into CASNAGTAINYGYTF.

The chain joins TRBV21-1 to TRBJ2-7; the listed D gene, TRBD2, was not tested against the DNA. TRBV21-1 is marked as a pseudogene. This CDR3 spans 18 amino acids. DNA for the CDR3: TGTGCCAGCACCCGTGGACTAGCGGGATCCCCCTCCTCCTACGAGCAGTACTTC. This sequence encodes CASTRGLAGSPSSYEQYF.

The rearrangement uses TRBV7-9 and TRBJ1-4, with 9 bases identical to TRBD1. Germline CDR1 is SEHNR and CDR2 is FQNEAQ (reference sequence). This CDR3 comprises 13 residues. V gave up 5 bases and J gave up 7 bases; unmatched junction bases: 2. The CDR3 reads CASSPGQGEKLFF. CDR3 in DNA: TGTGCCAGCAGCCCGGGACAGGGTGAAAAACTGTTTTTT.

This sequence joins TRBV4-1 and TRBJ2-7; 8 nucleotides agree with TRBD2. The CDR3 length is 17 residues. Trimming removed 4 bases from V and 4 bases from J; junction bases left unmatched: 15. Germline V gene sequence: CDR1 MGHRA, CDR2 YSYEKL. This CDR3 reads CASSPPAGVGIEYEQYF. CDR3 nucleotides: TGCGCCAGCAGCCCCCCAGCGGGAGTGGGAATTGAGTACGAGCAGTACTTC.

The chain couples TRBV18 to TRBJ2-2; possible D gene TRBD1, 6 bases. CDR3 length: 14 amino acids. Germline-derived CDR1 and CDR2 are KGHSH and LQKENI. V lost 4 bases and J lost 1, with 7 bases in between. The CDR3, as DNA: TGTGCCAGCTCACGACAGGTGAACACCGGGGAGCTGTTTTTT. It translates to CASSRQVNTGELFF.

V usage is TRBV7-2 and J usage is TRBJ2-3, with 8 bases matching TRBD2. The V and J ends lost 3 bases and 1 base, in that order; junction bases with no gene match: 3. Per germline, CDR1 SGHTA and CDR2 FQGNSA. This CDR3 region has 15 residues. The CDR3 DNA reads TGTGCCAGCAGCTTCGGGGGGGGTCGCACAGATACGCAGTATTTT. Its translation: CASSFGGGRTDTQYF.

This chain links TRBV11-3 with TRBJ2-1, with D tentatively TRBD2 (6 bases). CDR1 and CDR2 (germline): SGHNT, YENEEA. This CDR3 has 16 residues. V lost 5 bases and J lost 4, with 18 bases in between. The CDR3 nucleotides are TGTGCCAGCAGCCCTGGAGGGAGGCGGCCGTACAATGAGCAGTTCTTC. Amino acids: CASSPGGRRPYNEQFF.

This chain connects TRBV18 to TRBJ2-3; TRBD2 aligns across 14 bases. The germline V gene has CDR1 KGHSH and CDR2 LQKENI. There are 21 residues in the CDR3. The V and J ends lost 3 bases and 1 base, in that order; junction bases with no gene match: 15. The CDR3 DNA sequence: TGTGCCAGCTCACCTCTTGGAGGGACTAGCGGGAGTGCAGGGGGCACAGATACGCAGTATTTT. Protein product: CASSPLGGTSGSAGGTDTQYF.

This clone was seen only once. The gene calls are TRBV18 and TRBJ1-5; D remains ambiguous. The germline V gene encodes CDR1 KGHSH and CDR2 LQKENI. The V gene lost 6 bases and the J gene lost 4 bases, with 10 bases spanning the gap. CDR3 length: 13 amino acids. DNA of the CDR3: TGTGCCAGCTCCCCAGGTACTAATCAGCCCCAGCATTTT. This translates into CASSPGTNQPQHF.

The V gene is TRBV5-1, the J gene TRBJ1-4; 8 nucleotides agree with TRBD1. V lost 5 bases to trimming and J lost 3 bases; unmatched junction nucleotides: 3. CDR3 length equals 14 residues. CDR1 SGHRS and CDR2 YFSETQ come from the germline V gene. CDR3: CASRMTGANEKLFF. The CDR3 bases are TGCGCCAGCAGGATGACAGGGGCTAATGAAAAACTGTTTTTT.

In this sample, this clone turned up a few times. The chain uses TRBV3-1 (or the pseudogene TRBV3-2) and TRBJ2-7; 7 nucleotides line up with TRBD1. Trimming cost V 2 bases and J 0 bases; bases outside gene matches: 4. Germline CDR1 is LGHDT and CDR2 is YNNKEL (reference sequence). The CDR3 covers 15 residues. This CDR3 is CASSQWDSFSYEQYF. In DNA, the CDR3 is TGTGCCAGCAGCCAATGGGACAGTTTCTCCTACGAGCAGTACTTC.

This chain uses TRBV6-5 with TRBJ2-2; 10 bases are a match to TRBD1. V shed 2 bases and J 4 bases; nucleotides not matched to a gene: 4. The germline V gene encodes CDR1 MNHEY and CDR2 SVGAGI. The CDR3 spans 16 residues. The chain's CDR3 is CASSYGTGAGTGELFF. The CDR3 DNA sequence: TGTGCCAGCAGTTACGGGACAGGGGCTGGCACCGGGGAGCTGTTTTTT.

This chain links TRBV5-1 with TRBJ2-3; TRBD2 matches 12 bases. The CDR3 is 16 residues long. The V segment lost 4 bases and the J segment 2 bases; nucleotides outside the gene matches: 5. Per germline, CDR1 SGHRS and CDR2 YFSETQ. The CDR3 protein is CASSGGTSGFTDTQYF. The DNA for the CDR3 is TGCGCCAGCAGCGGGGGGACTAGCGGGTTCACAGATACGCAGTATTTT.

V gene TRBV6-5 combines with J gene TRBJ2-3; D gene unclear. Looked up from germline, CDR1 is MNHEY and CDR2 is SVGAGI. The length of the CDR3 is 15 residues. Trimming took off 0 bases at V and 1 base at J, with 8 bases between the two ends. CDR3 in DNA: TGTGCCAGCAGTTACTCGTACGAGGGCACAGATACGCAGTATTTT. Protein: CASSYSYEGTDTQYF.

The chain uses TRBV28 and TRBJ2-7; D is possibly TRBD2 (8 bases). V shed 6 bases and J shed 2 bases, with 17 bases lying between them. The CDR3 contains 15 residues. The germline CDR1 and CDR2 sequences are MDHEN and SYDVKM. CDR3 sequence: CASRGIAGQPYEQYF. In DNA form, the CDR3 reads TGTGCCAGCAGGGGGATAGCGGGACAGCCCTACGAGCAGTACTTC.

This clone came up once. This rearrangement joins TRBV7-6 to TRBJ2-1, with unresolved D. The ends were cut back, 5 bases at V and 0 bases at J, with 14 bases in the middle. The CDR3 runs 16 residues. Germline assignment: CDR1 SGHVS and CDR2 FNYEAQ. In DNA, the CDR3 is TGTGCCAGCAGCCCCCGACTGGCGAGCTCCTACAATGAGCAGTTCTTC. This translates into CASSPRLASSYNEQFF. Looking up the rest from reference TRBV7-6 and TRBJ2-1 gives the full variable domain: GAGVSQSPRYKVTKRGQDVALRCDPISGHVSLYWYRQALGQGPEFLTYFNYEAQQDKSGLPNDRFSAERPEGSISTLTIQRTEQRDSAMYRCASSPRLASSYNEQFFGPGTRLTVL.

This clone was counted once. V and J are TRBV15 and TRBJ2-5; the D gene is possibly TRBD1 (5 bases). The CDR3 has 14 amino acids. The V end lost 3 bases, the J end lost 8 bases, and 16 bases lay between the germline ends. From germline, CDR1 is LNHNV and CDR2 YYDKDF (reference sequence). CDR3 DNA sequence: TGTGCCACCAGCAGTTACACCTACAGGAGCACCCAGTACTTC. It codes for CATSSYTYRSTQYF.

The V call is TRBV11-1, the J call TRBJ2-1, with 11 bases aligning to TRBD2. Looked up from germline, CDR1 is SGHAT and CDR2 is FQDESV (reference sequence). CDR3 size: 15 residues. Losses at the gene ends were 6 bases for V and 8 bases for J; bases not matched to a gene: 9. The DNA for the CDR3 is TGTGCCAGCAGTCCAGAGTTACTAGCGGGAGATGAGCAGTTCTTC. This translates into CASSPELLAGDEQFF.

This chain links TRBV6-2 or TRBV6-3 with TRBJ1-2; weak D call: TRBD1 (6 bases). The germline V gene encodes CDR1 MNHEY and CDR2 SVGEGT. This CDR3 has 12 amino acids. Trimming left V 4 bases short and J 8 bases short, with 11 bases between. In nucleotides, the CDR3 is TGTGCCAGCAGTTCGAGGGGGAAAGGCTACACCTTC. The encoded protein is CASSSRGKGYTF.

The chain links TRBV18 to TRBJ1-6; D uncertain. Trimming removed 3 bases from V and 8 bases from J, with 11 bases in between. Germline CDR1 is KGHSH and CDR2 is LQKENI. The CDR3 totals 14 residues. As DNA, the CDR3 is TGTGCCAGCTCACCCACGAAGGGAGATTCACCCCTCCACTTT. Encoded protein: CASSPTKGDSPLHF.

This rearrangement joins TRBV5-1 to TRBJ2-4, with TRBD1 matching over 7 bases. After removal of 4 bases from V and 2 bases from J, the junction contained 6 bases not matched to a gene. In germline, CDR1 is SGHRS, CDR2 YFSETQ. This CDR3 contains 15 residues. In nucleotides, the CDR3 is TGCGCCAGCAGCATATCACAGGGGACCAAAAACATTCAGTACTTC. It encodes CASSISQGTKNIQYF. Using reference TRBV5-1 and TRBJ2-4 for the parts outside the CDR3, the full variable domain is KAGVTQTPRYLIKTRGQQVTLSCSPISGHRSVSWYQQTPGQGLQFLFEYFSETQRNKGNFPGRFSGRQFSNSRSEMNVSTLELGDSALYLCASSISQGTKNIQYFGAGTRLSVL.

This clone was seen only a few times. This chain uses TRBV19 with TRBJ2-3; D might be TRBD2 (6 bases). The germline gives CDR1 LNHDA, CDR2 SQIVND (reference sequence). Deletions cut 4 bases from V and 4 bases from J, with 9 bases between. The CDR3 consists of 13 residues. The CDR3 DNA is TGTGCCAGTAGTACCAGGAGGGCAGATACGCAGTATTTT. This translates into CASSTRRADTQYF.

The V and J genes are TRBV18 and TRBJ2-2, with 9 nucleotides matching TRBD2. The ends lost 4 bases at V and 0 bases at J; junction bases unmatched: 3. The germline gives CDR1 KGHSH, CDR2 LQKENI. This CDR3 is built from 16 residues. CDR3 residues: CASSRGLAPNTGELFF. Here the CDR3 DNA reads TGTGCCAGCTCACGAGGACTAGCGCCGAACACCGGGGAGCTGTTTTTT.

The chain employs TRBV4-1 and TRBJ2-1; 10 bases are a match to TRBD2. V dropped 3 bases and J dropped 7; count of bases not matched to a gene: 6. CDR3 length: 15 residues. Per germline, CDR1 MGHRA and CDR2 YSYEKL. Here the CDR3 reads CASSQLAGGGNEQFF. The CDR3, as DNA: TGCGCCAGCAGCCAGTTAGCGGGAGGAGGTAATGAGCAGTTCTTC.

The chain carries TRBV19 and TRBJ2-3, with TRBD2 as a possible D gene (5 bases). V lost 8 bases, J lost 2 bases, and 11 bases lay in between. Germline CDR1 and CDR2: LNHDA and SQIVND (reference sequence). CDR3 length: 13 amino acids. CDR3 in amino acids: CASGTLATDTQYF. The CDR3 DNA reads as TGTGCCAGTGGTACCCTAGCCACAGATACGCAGTATTTT.

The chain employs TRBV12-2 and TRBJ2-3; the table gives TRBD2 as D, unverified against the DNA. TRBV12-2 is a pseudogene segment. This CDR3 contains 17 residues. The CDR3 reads CASPEPGDPDSTDTQYF. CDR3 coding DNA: TGTGCAAGTCCTGAGCCGGGGGATCCAGATAGCACAGATACGCAGTATTTT.